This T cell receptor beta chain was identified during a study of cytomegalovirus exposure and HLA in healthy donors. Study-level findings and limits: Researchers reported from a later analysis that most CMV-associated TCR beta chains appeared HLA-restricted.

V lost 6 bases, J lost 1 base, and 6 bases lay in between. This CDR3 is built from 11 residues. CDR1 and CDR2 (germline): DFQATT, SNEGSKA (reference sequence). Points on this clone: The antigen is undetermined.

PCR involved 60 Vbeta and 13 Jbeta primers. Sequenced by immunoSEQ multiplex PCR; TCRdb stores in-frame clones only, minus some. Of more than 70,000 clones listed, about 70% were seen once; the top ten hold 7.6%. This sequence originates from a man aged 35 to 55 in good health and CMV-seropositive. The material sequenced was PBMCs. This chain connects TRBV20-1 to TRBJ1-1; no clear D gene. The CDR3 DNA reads TGCAGTGCCCGACAGAACACTGAAGCTTTCTTT. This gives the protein CSARQNTEAFF.